This TCR beta chain was found in a study of PD-1 blockade in classical Hodgkin lymphoma. Every patient relapsed after autologous stem cell transplantation, and brentuximab vedotin exposure varied. Germline V gene sequence: CDR1 MDHEN, CDR2 SYDVKM. Trimming stripped 6 bases from V and 1 base from J, with 13 bases between. The CDR3 consists of 15 residues. Only in-frame clones appear in the TCRdb table, and some are missing; sequencing was by immunoSEQ multiplex PCR. The table includes over 7,500 clones, approximately 90% detected once. The chain is built from TRBV28 and TRBJ1-5; tentative D call: TRBD1 (5 bases). The sequencing used peripheral blood mononuclear cells (PBMCs), collected at baseline. The receptor was derived from a human donor with classical Hodgkin lymphoma. CDR3 amino acids: CASRTPGASNQPQHF. The CDR3 nucleotides are TGTGCCAGCAGAACCCCCGGGGCGAGCAATCAGCCCCAGCATTTT.